Below are 23 T cell receptor beta chains sequenced from a single sample in a study of T cell repertoires in cytomegalovirus infection. MiXCR was run by TCRdb on the reads, yielding one entry per CDR3 protein. The sample has 97,000 or so distinct CDR3 sequences, about 17% seen once. The sequencing sample was made of PBMCs. Receptors were obtained from a human donor in good health (CMV status not recorded). Some clones in this sample may be carry-over from other donors' samples.

This clonotype was counted a few times. The rearrangement joins TRBV10-3 to TRBJ1-4, with 8 bases matching TRBD1. The J segment lost 7 bases and the V segment lost 0 bases, leaving 7 bases of the junction unmatched. The CDR3 extends over 16 amino acids. The germline V gene has CDR1 ENHRY and CDR2 SYGVKD. CDR3 region: CAISESQQGVAEKLFF. The CDR3 DNA sequence: TGTGCCATCAGTGAGTCGCAACAGGGGGTAGCTGAAAAACTGTTTTTT.

In this sample, this clonotype turned up many times. The gene calls are TRBV10-3 and TRBJ1-2, with D maybe TRBD1 (5 bases). The CDR3 runs 13 residues. V lost 2 bases to trimming and J lost 8 bases, with 12 bases between them. The germline gives CDR1 ENHRY, CDR2 SYGVKD. DNA of the CDR3: TGTGCCATCAGTGAGGGCAGGGAGGACGGCTACACCTTC. Translating gives CAISEGREDGYTF.

V usage is TRBV20-1 and J usage is TRBJ2-1; perhaps TRBD2 as D (7 bases). The CDR3 contains 15 residues. V was cut by 6 bases and J by 10 bases, with 25 bases left in between. Germline CDR1 is DFQATT and CDR2 is SNEGSKA (reference sequence). The CDR3 sequence: CSAPGVGGEAREQFF. The CDR3 DNA sequence: TGCAGTGCCCCCGGTGTAGGGGGGGAGGCACGAGAGCAGTTCTTC.

The gene calls are TRBV24-1 and TRBJ2-1; either TRBD1 or TRBD2 may supply D (5 bases each). Germline V gene data show CDR1 as KGHDR and CDR2 as SFDVKD. Deletions cut 5 bases from V and 6 bases from J, with 16 bases between. The CDR3 loop spans 15 amino acids. CDR3 bases: TGTGCCACCAGTGTTGGGGGATGGAAGGCCAATGAGCAGTTCTTC. This gives the protein CATSVGGWKANEQFF.

For this clonotype: This is likely a read error, given that the CDR3 carries no conserved phenylalanine or tryptophan at its end. The V gene is TRBV20-1, the J gene TRBJ1-6; unclear D gene. V shed 3 bases and J shed 4 bases, with 13 bases lying between them. Germline CDR1 DFQATT, CDR2 SNEGSKA (reference sequence). This CDR3 is built from 15 residues. The CDR3, as DNA: TGCAGTGCTAGTAGTTCCAGCCTATATAATTCACCCCTCCACCTT. Translated: CSASSSSLYNSPLHL.

This sequence joins TRBV5-4 and TRBJ2-7; 12 bases map to TRBD1. CDR1 and CDR2 (germline): SGHNT, YYREEE (reference sequence). There are 14 residues in the CDR3. The ends lost 2 bases at V and 10 bases at J; junction bases unmatched: 7. CDR3 residues: CASSLPGQGAVQYF. CDR3 nucleotide sequence: TGTGCCAGCAGCTTACCGGGACAGGGGGCAGTACAGTACTTC.

This clonotype was picked up a small number of times. The chain links TRBV29-1 to TRBJ2-3, with TRBD1 as a possible D gene (5 bases). This CDR3 has 11 amino acids. The V gene's germline CDR1 is SQVTM and CDR2 ANQGSEA. V was shortened by 7 bases and J by 2 bases, with 7 bases between the two germline ends. CDR3 protein: CSAGITDTQYF. DNA for the CDR3: TGCAGCGCAGGGATCACAGATACGCAGTATTTT.

This clonotype has just a few counts. The chain uses TRBV7-2 and TRBJ2-3; no clear D. The CDR3 has 14 amino acids. The germline V gene has CDR1 SGHTA and CDR2 FQGNSA. The V end was cut by 2 bases, the J end by 0 bases, with 6 bases between. CDR3 protein: CASSLIVSTDTQYF. As DNA, the CDR3 is TGTGCCAGCAGCTTAATCGTAAGCACAGATACGCAGTATTTT.

The chain recombines TRBV25-1 with TRBJ2-1; D not certain. The germline V and J ends were trimmed by 1 base and 8 bases, with 12 bases remaining between them. The CDR3 covers 14 residues. The germline V gene encodes CDR1 MGHDK and CDR2 SYGVNS. CDR3 bases: TGTGCCAGCAGTGAATGGGTGGGGAAGGATGAGCAGTTCTTC. It encodes CASSEWVGKDEQFF.

At least ten counts were recorded for this clonotype. This rearrangement joins TRBV19 to TRBJ1-1; 7 positions match TRBD1. The CDR3 covers 17 residues. CDR1 and CDR2 (germline): LNHDA, SQIVND (reference sequence). The V segment lost 2 bases and the J segment 1 base; nucleotides outside the gene matches: 10. CDR3 loop: CASSIWALGQKNTEAFF. As DNA, the CDR3 is TGTGCCAGTAGTATATGGGCCCTGGGACAGAAGAACACTGAAGCTTTCTTT.

This clonotype was counted at least ten times. The chain combines TRBV7-2 with TRBJ2-7; perhaps TRBD1 as D (5 bases). Trimming cost V 6 bases and J 3 bases, with 15 bases left between them. The CDR3 has 14 amino acids. Germline-derived CDR1 and CDR2 are SGHTA and FQGNSA. This chain's CDR3 is CASRPSRQLYEQYF. CDR3 coding DNA: TGTGCCAGCAGACCCTCGCGACAGCTCTACGAGCAGTACTTC.

This chain uses TRBV5-1 with TRBJ2-3, with D uncertain. This CDR3 comprises 14 residues. Looked up from germline, CDR1 is SGHRS and CDR2 is YFSETQ. Deletions cut 0 bases from V and 2 bases from J, with 7 bases between. CDR3 loop: CASSLAWITDTQYF. The DNA for the CDR3 is TGCGCCAGCAGCTTGGCGTGGATCACAGATACGCAGTATTTT.

This clonotype was found many times. The chain is built from TRBV7-2 and TRBJ2-3, with D perhaps TRBD2 (5 bases). V lost 6 bases and J lost 3, with 13 bases in between. The CDR3 is 14 residues long. Germline CDR1 is SGHTA and CDR2 is FQGNSA. The CDR3 DNA sequence: TGTGCCAGCAGAGTCGGCGGGTCAACAGATACGCAGTATTTT. Its protein is CASRVGGSTDTQYF.

The table lists this clonotype with a few counts. The V call is TRBV11-2, the J call TRBJ2-7; D is unclear. The CDR3 is 12 residues long. CDR1 is SGHAT, CDR2 FQNNGV, per germline. Trimming pared 7 bases from V and 2 bases from J, leaving 9 bases between. CDR3: CASTGPAYEQYF. CDR3 nucleotide sequence: TGTGCCAGCACCGGGCCCGCCTACGAGCAGTACTTC.

The chain employs TRBV4-1 and TRBJ2-1; D uncertain. Germline lookup yields CDR1 MGHRA and CDR2 YSYEKL. CDR3 length equals 13 residues. The V end lost 1 base, the J end lost 4 bases, and 5 bases lay between the germline ends. The CDR3 coding sequence is TGCGCCAGCAGCCAAGTTCTTTACAATGAGCAGTTCTTC. It yields the protein CASSQVLYNEQFF.

This clonotype was detected only a few times. This chain uses TRBV5-4 with TRBJ1-4; no clear D gene. This CDR3 region has 13 residues. CDR1 SGHNT and CDR2 YYREEE come from the germline V gene (reference sequence). Trimming removed 0 bases from V and 6 bases from J, with 6 bases in between. The CDR3 nucleotides read TGTGCCAGCAGCTTGGTCGAGGATGAAAAACTGTTTTTT. Encoded protein: CASSLVEDEKLFF.

The genes are TRBV28 and TRBJ2-3, with D unresolved. The CDR3 is 18 amino acids. Germline CDR1 is MDHEN and CDR2 is SYDVKM. Trimming took off 7 bases at V and 4 bases at J, with 27 bases between the two ends. CDR3 residues: CASTDQGLSIHQADTQYF. The CDR3 DNA is TGTGCCAGCACGGACCAAGGGTTGTCGATACACCAGGCAGATACGCAGTATTTT. The complete variable domain, with remaining parts taken from reference TRBV28 and TRBJ2-3, reads DVKVTQSSRYLVKRTGEKVFLECVQDMDHENMFWYRQDPGLGLRLIYFSYDVKMKEKGDIPEGYSVSREKKERFSLILESASTNQTSMYLCASTDQGLSIHQADTQYFGPGTRLTVL.

The V gene is TRBV12-3 or TRBV12-4, the J gene TRBJ2-3, with D hard to call. Between the trimmed V and J ends, which lost 3 bases and 0 bases, there was a span of 13 bases. The CDR3 has 16 residues. DNA of the CDR3: TGTGCCAGCAGTTTCTCTAGGGCCCCTAGCACAGATACGCAGTATTTT. Its translation: CASSFSRAPSTDTQYF.

This clonotype came up a few times. The rearrangement links TRBV4-1 to TRBJ2-1; TRBD1 is a possible D gene (6 bases). Germline V lookup: CDR1 MGHRA, CDR2 YSYEKL. Trimming removed 0 bases from V and 6 bases from J, with 9 bases in between. The length of the CDR3 is 14 residues. In DNA, the CDR3 is TGCGCCAGCAGCCAAGAAAACAGGGCCAATGAGCAGTTCTTC. Amino acids: CASSQENRANEQFF.

This clonotype was found a few times. The V and J genes are TRBV9 and TRBJ2-5; 10 bases are shared with TRBD2. CDR1 and CDR2 from the germline V gene are SGDLS and YYNGEE. V lost 3 bases to trimming and J lost 0 bases; unmatched junction nucleotides: 5. This CDR3 is built from 16 residues. The CDR3 region is CASSASAGGNQETQYF. The CDR3 nucleotides read TGTGCCAGCAGCGCCTCAGCGGGGGGGAACCAAGAGACCCAGTACTTC.

This clonotype has just a few counts. The chain recombines TRBV7-2 with TRBJ2-3; D may be TRBD2 (5 bases). The V end lost 1 base, the J end lost 2 bases, and 10 bases lay between the germline ends. Germline CDR1 and CDR2: SGHTA and FQGNSA. CDR3 size: 15 residues. The CDR3 loop is CASSLGGEFTDTQYF. The CDR3 region has the DNA TGTGCCAGCAGCTTAGGTGGGGAGTTCACAGATACGCAGTATTTT.

The rearrangement links TRBV2 to TRBJ1-2, with TRBD1 matching over 8 bases. V shed 7 bases and J 0 bases; nucleotides not matched to a gene: 4. Germline CDR1 and CDR2: SNHLY and FYNNEI. This CDR3 has 14 residues. CDR3 sequence: CASTLDRANYGYTF. Written as DNA, the CDR3 is TGTGCCAGCACCTTGGACAGGGCTAACTATGGCTACACCTTC.

This clonotype was recorded at least ten times. The chain is built from TRBV11-2 and TRBJ1-2, with 9 positions matching TRBD1. Germline lookup yields CDR1 SGHAT and CDR2 FQNNGV. The CDR3 has 15 amino acids. V trimming: 1 base; J trimming: 8 bases; junction bases outside the gene matches: 8. The CDR3 DNA sequence: TGTGCCAGCAGCTTAGTGACAGGGGGGCCGGAAGGCTACACCTTC. Its translation: CASSLVTGGPEGYTF.